This T cell receptor (beta chain) was found in a study of control samples from healthy donors and cancer patients. Trimming cost V 5 bases and J 0 bases, with 10 bases left between them. CDR3 size: 15 residues. Germline CDR1 reads LNHDA; CDR2 reads SQIVND (reference sequence). TCRdb keeps only in-frame clones here, not all; method: immunoSEQ multiplex PCR. The sample lists 120,000 or so clones; more than 85% were seen once. This TCR derives from a young man in good health. The source material was blood. The chain uses TRBV19 and TRBJ1-4; unclear D gene. CDR3 nucleotide sequence: TGTGCCAGTAGTTACGACCATACAACTAATGAAAAACTGTTTTTT. Translating gives CASSYDHTTNEKLFF.